This paragraph reports one T cell receptor beta chain. The antigen is not known. These data belong to a study of regulatory T cells in long-lasting Graves disease. Noted time point: newly diagnosed GD, antithyroid drugs for less than 3 months. The TCR library was made from RNA that had been extracted from PBMCs in TRIzol. The CDR3 contains 15 residues. Germline CDR1 and CDR2: GTSNPN and SVGIG (reference sequence). The V gene lost 8 bases and the J gene lost 4 bases, with 21 bases spanning the gap. Study results and limitations: Repertoires from persistent disease leaned toward TRBV28, TRBJ1-2 and TRBJ2-5.

With iRepertoire HTBI primers and Arm-PCR of CDR3 regions, TCR beta libraries were built. Each CDR3 protein gets one entry after TCRdb re-called the multiplex PCR reads with MiXCR. The sample includes hundreds of thousands of distinct CDR3 sequences, 15% to 20% seen only once; the top ten take around a sixth. These data also formed part of another study, on T cells in Graves' hyperthyroidism and ophthalmopathy.

The genes are TRBV30 and TRBJ2-1; TRBD2 is a possible D gene (6 bases). This TCR derives from a woman in her twenties or thirties with Graves disease. The sequencing used peripheral blood mononuclear cells (PBMCs), collected at new diagnosis, from a patient treated with antithyroid drugs. The CDR3 DNA is TGTGCCGGGGGAAATCGGGAGATTCGATACAATGAGCAGTTCTTC. It codes for CAGGNREIRYNEQFF.